The 12 T cell receptor beta chains in this list originate from one sample, sequenced in a study of PD-1 blockade in classical Hodgkin lymphoma. Assay: immunoSEQ multiplex PCR; the TCRdb copy retains only in-frame clones and omits some. The sample yields 34,000 or so clones, roughly 92% seen once. Time point noted: cycle 4 day 1 (C4D1), after six to seven weeks of nivolumab. Each patient relapsed following autologous stem cell transplantation, and prior brentuximab vedotin exposure differed. Thawed PBMCs were the source of CD4+ T cells, purified by magnetic negative selection. The sequenced sample was CD4+ T cells from blood, obtained before the fourth cycle of nivolumab. The receptors derive from a human donor with classical Hodgkin lymphoma.

This rearrangement joins TRBV7-9 to TRBJ1-4; 9 nucleotides line up with TRBD1. The CDR3 length is 14 residues. The V gene end was trimmed by 5 bases and the J gene end by 5 bases; junction bases not matched to a gene: 3. The V gene's germline CDR1 is SEHNR and CDR2 FQNEAQ (reference sequence). The chain's CDR3 is CASSTDRGNEKLFF. The CDR3 DNA sequence: TGTGCCAGCAGCACGGACAGGGGCAATGAAAAACTGTTTTTT.

The chain recombines TRBV9 with TRBJ2-7; 8 bases are a match to TRBD1. Unmatched junction bases numbered 6, after V lost 5 bases and J lost 2 bases. The CDR3 sequence is 14 residues long. Germline V gene data show CDR1 as SGDLS and CDR2 as YYNGEE. CDR3: CASRADRATYEQYF. In DNA form, the CDR3 reads TGTGCCAGCAGAGCGGACAGGGCCACCTACGAGCAGTACTTC.

This clone was observed a single time. The genes are TRBV9 and TRBJ1-5, with 7 bases fitting TRBD1. Germline V gives CDR1 SGDLS, CDR2 YYNGEE. This CDR3 contains 15 residues. V shed 6 bases and J 3 bases; nucleotides not matched to a gene: 9. The CDR3, as DNA: TGTGCCAGCACCCCGACAGGGAGCGTCAATCAGCCCCAGCATTTT. Encoded protein: CASTPTGSVNQPQHF. The full variable domain, with the rest looked up from reference TRBV9 and TRBJ1-5, is DSGVTQTPKHLITATGQRVTLRCSPRSGDLSVYWYQQSLDQGLQFLIQYYNGEERAKGNILERFSAQQFPDLHSELNLSSLELGDSALYFCASTPTGSVNQPQHFGDGTRLSIL.

V and J are TRBV5-1 and TRBJ2-2, with TRBD2 identical over 7 bases. The CDR3 spans 16 residues. Germline CDR1 SGHRS, CDR2 YFSETQ. V gave up 1 base and J gave up 1 base; unmatched junction bases: 4. The CDR3 DNA follows: TGCGCCAGCAGCTTGATGCTAGCGGAGAACACCGGGGAGCTGTTTTTT. It encodes CASSLMLAENTGELFF.

This chain joins TRBV5-1 and TRBJ2-3, with 8 bases matching TRBD1. This CDR3 has 16 amino acids. Germline values: CDR1 SGHRS, CDR2 YFSETQ. V lost 0 bases to trimming and J lost 2 bases; unmatched junction nucleotides: 5. The chain's CDR3 is CASSLVKTGATDTQYF. The CDR3, as DNA: TGCGCCAGCAGCTTGGTTAAGACAGGGGCCACAGATACGCAGTATTTT.

This chain connects TRBV10-3 to TRBJ2-3; the D is unclear. Trimming cost V 3 bases and J 4 bases, with 2 bases left between them. This CDR3 is built from 11 residues. Germline assignment: CDR1 ENHRY and CDR2 SYGVKD. CDR3 in DNA: TGTGCCATCAGTGACGCAGATACGCAGTATTTT. This gives the protein CAISDADTQYF.

This chain connects TRBV2 to TRBJ2-1, with D unresolved. Trimming stripped 1 base from V and 1 base from J, with 8 bases between. Germline CDR1 is SNHLY and CDR2 is FYNNEI. The length of the CDR3 is 15 residues. The CDR3 nucleotides are TGTGCCAGCAGTGAAGTTGGGTCTTCCTACAATGAGCAGTTCTTC. This gives the protein CASSEVGSSYNEQFF.

The chain couples TRBV18 to TRBJ2-7, with 7 positions matching TRBD2. With 3 bases clipped from V and 3 bases from J, the junction kept 8 bases outside the gene matches. The CDR3 sequence is 15 residues long. CDR1 is KGHSH, CDR2 LQKENI, per germline. As DNA, the CDR3 is TGTGCCAGCTCACCGATTCGCGGGAGTAGCTACGAGCAGTACTTC. Encoded protein: CASSPIRGSSYEQYF.

This clone showed up just a few times. The J gene is TRBJ1-5, the V gene TRBV28; no firm D call. CDR1 MDHEN and CDR2 SYDVKM come from the germline V gene. The CDR3 extends over 13 amino acids. V dropped 2 bases and J dropped 5 bases, with 7 bases sitting between them. CDR3 sequence reads: CASSLVGHQPQHF. The CDR3 bases are TGTGCCAGCAGTTTAGTTGGTCATCAGCCCCAGCATTTT.

The chain carries TRBV25-1 and TRBJ1-4; TRBD1 might be the D (6 bases). V lost 6 bases and J 4 bases, leaving 12 bases between the germline ends. This CDR3 is built from 14 residues. The germline gives CDR1 MGHDK, CDR2 SYGVNS. CDR3 loop: CASRDDRNNEKLFF. For the CDR3, the DNA is TGTGCCAGCAGAGACGACAGGAATAATGAAAAACTGTTTTTT.

The gene calls are TRBV27 and TRBJ1-5; D perhaps matches TRBD1 (5 bases). There are 17 residues in the CDR3. Deletions cut 5 bases from V and 6 bases from J, with 23 bases between. The germline V gene encodes CDR1 MNHEY and CDR2 SMNVEV (reference sequence). The DNA for the CDR3 is TGTGCCAGCAGTCCCCGGGACCCGGAGCCAACAATTCAGCCCCAGCATTTT. As protein: CASSPRDPEPTIQPQHF.

The chain couples TRBV25-1 to TRBJ2-7, with D perhaps being TRBD1 or TRBD2 (5 bases each). Germline-derived CDR1 and CDR2 are MGHDK and SYGVNS. The CDR3 runs to 12 residues. Trimming shortened V by 5 bases and J by 6 bases, and 11 bases separated the two germline ends. The CDR3 loop reads CASSHLRGEQYF. DNA of the CDR3: TGTGCCAGCAGTCACCTGAGGGGCGAGCAGTACTTC.